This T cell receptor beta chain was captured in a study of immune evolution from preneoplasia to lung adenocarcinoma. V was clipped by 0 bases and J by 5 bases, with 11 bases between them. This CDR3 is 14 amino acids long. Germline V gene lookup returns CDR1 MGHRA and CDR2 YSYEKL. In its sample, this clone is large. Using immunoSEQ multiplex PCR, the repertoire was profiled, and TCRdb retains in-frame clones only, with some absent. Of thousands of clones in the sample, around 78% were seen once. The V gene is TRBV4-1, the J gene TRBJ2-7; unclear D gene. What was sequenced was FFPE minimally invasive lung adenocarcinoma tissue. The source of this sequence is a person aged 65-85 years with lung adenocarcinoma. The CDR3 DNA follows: TGCGCCAGCAGCCAAGATTTGGGGTGGGACGAGCAGTACTTC. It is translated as CASSQDLGWDEQYF.